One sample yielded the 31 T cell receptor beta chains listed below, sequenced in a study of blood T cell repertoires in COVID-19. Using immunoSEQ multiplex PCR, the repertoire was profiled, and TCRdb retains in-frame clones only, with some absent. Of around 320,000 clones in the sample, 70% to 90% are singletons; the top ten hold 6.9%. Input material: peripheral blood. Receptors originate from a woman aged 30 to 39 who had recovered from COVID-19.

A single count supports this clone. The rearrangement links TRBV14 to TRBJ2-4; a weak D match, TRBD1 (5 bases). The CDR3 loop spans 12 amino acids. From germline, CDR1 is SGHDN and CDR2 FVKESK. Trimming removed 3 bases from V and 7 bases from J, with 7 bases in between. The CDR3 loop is CASSHPGNIQYF. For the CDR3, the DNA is TGTGCCAGCAGCCATCCAGGGAACATTCAGTACTTC.

The chain's CDR3 is CASSQEGTAGGLYEQYF. CDR3 nucleotide sequence: TGTGCCAGCAGCCAAGAAGGGACAGCGGGGGGTCTCTACGAGCAGTACTTC. The chain links TRBV4-2 to TRBJ2-7; TRBD2 matches at 9 bases. CDR1 and CDR2 (germline): LGHNA, YNFKEQ. V shed 0 bases and J 3 bases; nucleotides not matched to a gene: 9. The CDR3 length is 17 residues.

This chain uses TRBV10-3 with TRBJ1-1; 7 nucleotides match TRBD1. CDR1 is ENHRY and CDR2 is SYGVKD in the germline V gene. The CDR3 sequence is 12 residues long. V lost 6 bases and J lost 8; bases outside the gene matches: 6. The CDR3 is CAIRLAGQEAFF. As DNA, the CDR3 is TGTGCCATCAGACTGGCGGGACAGGAAGCTTTCTTT.

The DNA for the CDR3 is TGTGCCAGCAGCCCAGGTCAGACAGGGTCCTATGGCTACACCTTC. This codes for CASSPGQTGSYGYTF. The chain combines TRBV5-4 with TRBJ1-2; 7 bases are a match to TRBD1. This CDR3 has 15 residues. Germline V gene lookup returns CDR1 SGHNT and CDR2 YYREEE (reference sequence). V lost 4 bases, J lost 4 bases, and 10 bases stayed unmatched.

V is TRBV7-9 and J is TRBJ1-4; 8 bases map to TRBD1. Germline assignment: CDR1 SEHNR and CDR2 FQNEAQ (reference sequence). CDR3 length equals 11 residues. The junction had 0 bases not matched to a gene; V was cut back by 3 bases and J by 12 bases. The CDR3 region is CASSLTGELFF. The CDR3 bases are TGTGCCAGCAGCTTGACAGGGGAACTGTTTTTT.

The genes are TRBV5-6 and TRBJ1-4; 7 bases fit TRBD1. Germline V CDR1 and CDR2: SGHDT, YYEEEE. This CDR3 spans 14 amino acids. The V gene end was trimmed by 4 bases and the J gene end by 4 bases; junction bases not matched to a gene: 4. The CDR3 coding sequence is TGTGCCAGCAGCCGACAGGGCCATAATGAAAAACTGTTTTTT. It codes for CASSRQGHNEKLFF.

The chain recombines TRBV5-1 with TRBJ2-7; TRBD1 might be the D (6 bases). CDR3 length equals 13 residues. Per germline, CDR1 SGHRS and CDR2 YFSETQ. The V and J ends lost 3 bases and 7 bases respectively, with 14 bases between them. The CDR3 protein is CASSYRQASEQYF. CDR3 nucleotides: TGCGCCAGCAGCTATCGACAGGCTTCTGAGCAGTACTTC.

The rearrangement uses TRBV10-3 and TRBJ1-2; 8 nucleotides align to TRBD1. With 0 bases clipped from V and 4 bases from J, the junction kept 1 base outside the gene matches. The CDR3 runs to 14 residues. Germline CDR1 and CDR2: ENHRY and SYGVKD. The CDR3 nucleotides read TGTGCCATCAGTGAGTCTCAGGGGGCCTATGGCTACACCTTC. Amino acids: CAISESQGAYGYTF.

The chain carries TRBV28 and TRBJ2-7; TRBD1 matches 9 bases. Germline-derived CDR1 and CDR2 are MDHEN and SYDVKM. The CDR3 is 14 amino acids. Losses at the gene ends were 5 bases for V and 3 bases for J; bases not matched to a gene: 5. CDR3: CASSQDRGNYEQYF. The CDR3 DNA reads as TGTGCCAGCAGTCAGGACAGGGGAAACTACGAGCAGTACTTC. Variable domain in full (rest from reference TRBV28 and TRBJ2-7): DVKVTQSSRYLVKRTGEKVFLECVQDMDHENMFWYRQDPGLGLRLIYFSYDVKMKEKGDIPEGYSVSREKKERFSLILESASTNQTSMYLCASSQDRGNYEQYFGPGTRLTVT.

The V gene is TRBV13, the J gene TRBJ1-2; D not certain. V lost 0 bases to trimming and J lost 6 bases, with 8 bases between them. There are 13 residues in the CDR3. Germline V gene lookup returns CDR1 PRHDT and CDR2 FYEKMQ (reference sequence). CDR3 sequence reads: CASSLGTPHGYTF. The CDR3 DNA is TGTGCCAGCAGCTTAGGGACACCCCATGGCTACACCTTC. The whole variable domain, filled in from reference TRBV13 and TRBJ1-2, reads AAGVIQSPRHLIKEKRETATLKCYPIPRHDTVYWYQQGPGQDPQFLISFYEKMQSDKGSIPDRFSAQQFSDYHSELNMSSLELGDSALYFCASSLGTPHGYTFGSGTRLTVV.

DNA for the CDR3: TGCGCCAGCAGCTCACAGGTAGGGGAGACCCAGTACTTC. It codes for CASSSQVGETQYF. The genes are TRBV5-1 and TRBJ2-5; possibly TRBD1 for D (5 bases). The V end lost 3 bases, the J end lost 5 bases, and 11 bases lay between the germline ends. Germline V lookup: CDR1 SGHRS, CDR2 YFSETQ. The CDR3 spans 13 residues.

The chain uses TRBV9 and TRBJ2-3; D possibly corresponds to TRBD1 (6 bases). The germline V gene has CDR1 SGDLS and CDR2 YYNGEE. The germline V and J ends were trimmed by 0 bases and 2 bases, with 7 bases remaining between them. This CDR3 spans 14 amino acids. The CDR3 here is CASSVGDTTDTQYF. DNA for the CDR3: TGTGCCAGCAGCGTAGGGGACACCACAGATACGCAGTATTTT. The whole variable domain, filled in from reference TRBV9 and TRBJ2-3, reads DSGVTQTPKHLITATGQRVTLRCSPRSGDLSVYWYQQSLDQGLQFLIQYYNGEERAKGNILERFSAQQFPDLHSELNLSSLELGDSALYFCASSVGDTTDTQYFGPGTRLTVL.

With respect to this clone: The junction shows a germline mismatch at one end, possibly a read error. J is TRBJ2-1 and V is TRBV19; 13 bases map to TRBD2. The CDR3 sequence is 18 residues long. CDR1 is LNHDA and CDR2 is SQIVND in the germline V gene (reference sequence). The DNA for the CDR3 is TGTGCCACTAGTGAACCACCGGGACTAGCGGGGTCCTACAATGAGCAGTTCTTC. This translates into CATSEPPGLAGSYNEQFF. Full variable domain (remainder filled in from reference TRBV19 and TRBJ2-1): DGGITQSPKYLFRKEGQNVTLSCEQNLNHDAMYWYRQDPGQGLRLIYYSQIVNDFQKGDIAEGYSVSREKKESFPLTVTSAQKNPTAFYLCATSEPPGLAGSYNEQFFGPGTRLTVL.

CDR3 protein: CASSLGTGSVGNTIYF. Here the CDR3 DNA reads TGCGCCAGCAGCTTAGGGACAGGGTCGGTTGGAAACACCATATATTTT. The rearrangement joins TRBV5-1 to TRBJ1-3; 9 nucleotides agree with TRBD1. CDR3 length: 16 residues. CDR1 is SGHRS, CDR2 YFSETQ, per germline. Trimming took 2 bases from V and 3 from J; bases not matched to a gene: 6.

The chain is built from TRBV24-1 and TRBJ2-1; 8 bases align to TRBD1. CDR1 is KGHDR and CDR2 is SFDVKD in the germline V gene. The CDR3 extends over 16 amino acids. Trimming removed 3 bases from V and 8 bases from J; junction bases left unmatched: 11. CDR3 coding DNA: TGTGCCACCAGTGATCGGAGGACAGGGTTTGGGGATGAGCAGTTCTTC. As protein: CATSDRRTGFGDEQFF.

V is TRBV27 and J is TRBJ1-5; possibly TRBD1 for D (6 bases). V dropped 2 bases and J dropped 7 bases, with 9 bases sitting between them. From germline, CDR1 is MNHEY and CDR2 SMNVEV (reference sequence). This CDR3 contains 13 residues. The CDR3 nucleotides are TGTGCCAGCAGTTTACAGGGGAGCCAGCCCCAGCATTTT. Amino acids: CASSLQGSQPQHF.

The CDR3 loop is CAWSVRRRYTF. CDR3 DNA: TGTGCCTGGAGTGTAAGGAGGCGCTACACCTTC. This chain joins TRBV30 and TRBJ1-2; no reliable D call. Trimming removed 0 bases at V and 9 bases at J, with 8 bases between. The CDR3 is made up of 11 amino acids. Germline V CDR1 and CDR2: GTSNPN, SVGIG (reference sequence).

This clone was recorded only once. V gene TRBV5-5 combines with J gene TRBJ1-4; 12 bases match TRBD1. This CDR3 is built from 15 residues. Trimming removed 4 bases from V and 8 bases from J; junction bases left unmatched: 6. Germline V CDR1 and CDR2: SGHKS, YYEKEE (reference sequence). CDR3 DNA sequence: TGTGCCAGCAGCGGGCCCGGGACAGGGGGCGAAAAACTGTTTTTT. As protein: CASSGPGTGGEKLFF.

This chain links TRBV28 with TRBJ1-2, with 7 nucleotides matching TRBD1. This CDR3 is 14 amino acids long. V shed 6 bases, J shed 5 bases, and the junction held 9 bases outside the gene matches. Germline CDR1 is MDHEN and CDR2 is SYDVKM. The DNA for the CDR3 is TGTGCCAGCAGACTCACAGGGGACGAATATGGCTACACCTTC. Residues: CASRLTGDEYGYTF.

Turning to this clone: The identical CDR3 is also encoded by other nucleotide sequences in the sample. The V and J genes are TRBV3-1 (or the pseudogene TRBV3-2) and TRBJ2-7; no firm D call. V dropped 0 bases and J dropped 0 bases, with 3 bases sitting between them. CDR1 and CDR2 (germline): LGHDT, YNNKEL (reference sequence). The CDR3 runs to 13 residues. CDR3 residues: CASSQDSSYEQYF. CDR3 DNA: TGTGCCAGCAGCCAAGACAGCTCCTACGAGCAGTACTTC.

DNA for the CDR3: TGTGCCTGGAGTGTTGCAGAAAACTATGGCTACACCTTC. This codes for CAWSVAENYGYTF. The J gene is TRBJ1-2, the V gene TRBV30; D is ambiguous. Trimming pared 0 bases from V and 2 bases from J, leaving 7 bases between. Per germline, CDR1 GTSNPN and CDR2 SVGIG (reference sequence). This CDR3 has 13 residues. The full variable domain, completed using reference TRBV30 and TRBJ1-2, is SQTIHQWPATLVQPVGSPLSLECTVEGTSNPNLYWYRQAAGRGLQLLFYSVGIGQISSEVPQNLSASRPQDRQFILSSKKLLLSDSGFYLCAWSVAENYGYTFGSGTRLTVV.

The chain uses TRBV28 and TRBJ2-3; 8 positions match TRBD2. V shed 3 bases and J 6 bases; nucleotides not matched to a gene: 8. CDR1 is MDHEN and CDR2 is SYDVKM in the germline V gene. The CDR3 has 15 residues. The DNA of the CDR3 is TGTGCCAGCAGTTTTGGGGCGGGGGGTATGGATACGCAGTATTTT. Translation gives CASSFGAGGMDTQYF.

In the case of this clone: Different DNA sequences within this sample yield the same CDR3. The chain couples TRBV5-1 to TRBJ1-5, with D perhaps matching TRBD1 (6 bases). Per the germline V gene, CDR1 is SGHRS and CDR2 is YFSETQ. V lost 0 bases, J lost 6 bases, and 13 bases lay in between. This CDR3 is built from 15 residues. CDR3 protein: CASSLEGVGSQPQHF. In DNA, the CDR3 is TGCGCCAGCAGCTTGGAGGGGGTGGGCAGTCAGCCCCAGCATTTT.

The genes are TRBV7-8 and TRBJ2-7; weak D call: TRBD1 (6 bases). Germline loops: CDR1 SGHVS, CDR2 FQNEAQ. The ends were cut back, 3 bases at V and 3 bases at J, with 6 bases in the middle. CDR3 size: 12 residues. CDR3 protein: CASSFRGYEQYF. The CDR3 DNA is TGTGCCAGCAGCTTCAGGGGCTACGAGCAGTACTTC.

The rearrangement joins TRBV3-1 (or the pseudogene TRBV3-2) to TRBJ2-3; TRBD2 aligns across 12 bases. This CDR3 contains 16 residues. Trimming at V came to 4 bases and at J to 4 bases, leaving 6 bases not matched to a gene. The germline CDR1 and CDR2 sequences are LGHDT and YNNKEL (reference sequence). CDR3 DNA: TGTGCCAGCAGCCTACCGGGACTAGCGGGCCCAGATACGCAGTATTTT. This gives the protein CASSLPGLAGPDTQYF.

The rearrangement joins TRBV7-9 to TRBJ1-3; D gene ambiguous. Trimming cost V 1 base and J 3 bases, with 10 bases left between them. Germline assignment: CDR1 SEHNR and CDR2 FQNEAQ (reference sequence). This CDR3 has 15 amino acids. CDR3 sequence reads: CASSLVSTSGNTIYF. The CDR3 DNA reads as TGTGCCAGCAGCTTAGTCTCGACAAGTGGAAACACCATATATTTT.

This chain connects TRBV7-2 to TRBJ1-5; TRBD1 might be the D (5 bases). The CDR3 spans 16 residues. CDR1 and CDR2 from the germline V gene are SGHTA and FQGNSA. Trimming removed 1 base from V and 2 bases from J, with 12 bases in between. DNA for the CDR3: TGTGCCAGCAGCTTAGTGTTCAGGGAGGGCAATCAGCCCCAGCATTTT. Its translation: CASSLVFREGNQPQHF.

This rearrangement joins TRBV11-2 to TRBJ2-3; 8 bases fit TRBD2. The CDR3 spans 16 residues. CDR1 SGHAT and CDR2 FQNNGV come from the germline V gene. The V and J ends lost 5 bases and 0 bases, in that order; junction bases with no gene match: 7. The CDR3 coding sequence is TGTGCCAGCAGCCCTCAGCGGGGGTACAGCACAGATACGCAGTATTTT. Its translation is CASSPQRGYSTDTQYF. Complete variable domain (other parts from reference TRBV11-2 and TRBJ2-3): EAGVAQSPRYKIIEKRQSVAFWCNPISGHATLYWYQQILGQGPKLLIQFQNNGVVDDSQLPKDRFSAERLKGVDSTLKIQPAKLEDSAVYLCASSPQRGYSTDTQYFGPGTRLTVL.

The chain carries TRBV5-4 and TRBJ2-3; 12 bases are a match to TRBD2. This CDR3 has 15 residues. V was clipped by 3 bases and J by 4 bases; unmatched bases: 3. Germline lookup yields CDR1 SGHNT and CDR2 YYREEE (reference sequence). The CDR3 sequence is CASSWTSGVADTQYF. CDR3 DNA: TGTGCCAGCAGCTGGACTAGCGGGGTAGCAGATACGCAGTATTTT. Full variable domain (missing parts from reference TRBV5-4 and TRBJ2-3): ETGVTQSPTHLIKTRGQQVTLRCSSQSGHNTVSWYQQALGQGPQFIFQYYREEENGRGNFPPRFSGLQFPNYSSELNVNALELDDSALYLCASSWTSGVADTQYFGPGTRLTVL.

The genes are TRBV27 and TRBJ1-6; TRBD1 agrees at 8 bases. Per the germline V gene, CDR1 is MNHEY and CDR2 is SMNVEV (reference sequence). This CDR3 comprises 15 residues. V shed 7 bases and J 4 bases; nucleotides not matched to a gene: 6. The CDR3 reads CASTSGQEYNSPLHF. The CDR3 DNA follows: TGTGCCAGCACGTCGGGACAGGAGTATAATTCACCCCTCCACTTT.

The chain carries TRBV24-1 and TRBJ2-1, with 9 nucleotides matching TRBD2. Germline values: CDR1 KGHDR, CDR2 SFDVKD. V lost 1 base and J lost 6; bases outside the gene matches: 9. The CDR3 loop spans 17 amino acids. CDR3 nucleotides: TGTGCCACCAGTGATTTAGTGGCCAGCGGGAGGCGCAATGAGCAGTTCTTC. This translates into CATSDLVASGRRNEQFF.